A single sample is the source of the 26 T cell receptor beta chains below, sequenced in a study of beta chain features in type 1 diabetes. TCRB transcripts that were expressed got sequenced, as all of the isolated RNA had been reverse transcribed. Clones were read by immunoSEQ multiplex PCR, and TCRdb kept only the in-frame ones, dropping some. The table lists hundreds of thousands of clones, about 14% of them singletons. The study's findings and limits: Moderate but significant shortening of TCRB CDR3s was recorded in all four CD4+ subsets from Type 1 diabetes patients.

Their recognized antigens are unknown. The specimen sequenced was naive CD4+ T cells from blood. These receptors were taken from a man between 18 and 35 years old with type 1 diabetes.

A note on this clone: Other DNA variants within this sample encode the same CDR3. V usage is TRBV30 and J usage is TRBJ1-4; D is uncertain. The CDR3 sequence is 10 residues long. V lost 5 bases and J 5 bases, leaving 3 bases between the germline ends. The germline V gene encodes CDR1 GTSNPN and CDR2 SVGIG (reference sequence). CDR3 bases: TGTGCCTGGGGAAATGAAAAACTGTTTTTT. Its translation is CAWGNEKLFF.

V gene TRBV7-9 combines with J gene TRBJ2-5, with a weak D call TRBD1 (7 bases). Between the trimmed V and J ends, which lost 2 bases and 4 bases, there was a span of 14 bases. CDR3 length: 15 residues. CDR1 is SEHNR, CDR2 FQNEAQ, per germline (reference sequence). The CDR3 sequence is CASSLRRGEGETQYF. In DNA form, the CDR3 reads TGTGCCAGCAGCTTACGCAGGGGGGAAGGAGAGACCCAGTACTTC.

This clone was recorded at least ten times. CDR3 sequence: CATTHRETYEQYF. The CDR3 nucleotides are TGTGCCACTACCCACAGGGAAACCTACGAGCAGTACTTC. This sequence joins TRBV28 and TRBJ2-7; tentatively, D is TRBD1 (6 bases). The germline gives CDR1 MDHEN, CDR2 SYDVKM. Trimming removed 10 bases at V and 2 bases at J, with 15 bases between. The CDR3 spans 13 residues.

This clone was detected a few times. The J gene is TRBJ2-1, the V gene TRBV10-3, with 8 positions matching TRBD2. CDR3 length: 14 amino acids. The trim removed 8 bases at V and 5 bases at J, leaving 8 bases unmatched. Looked up from germline, CDR1 is ENHRY and CDR2 is SYGVKD. This CDR3 is CAIAFPAGDNEQFF. CDR3 in DNA: TGTGCCATCGCTTTTCCAGCGGGAGACAATGAGCAGTTCTTC.

The chain uses TRBV6-5 and TRBJ1-2; D remains unclear. The V gene's germline CDR1 is MNHEY and CDR2 SVGAGI. The CDR3 is 15 amino acids. The V gene lost 2 bases and the J gene lost 8 bases, with 18 bases spanning the gap. The CDR3 is CASSYQTTTVTGYTF. For the CDR3, the DNA is TGTGCCAGCAGTTACCAGACGACTACAGTCACGGGCTACACCTTC.

This clone was detected a few times. The genes are TRBV9 and TRBJ1-2; weak D call: TRBD1 (5 bases). The germline CDR1 and CDR2 sequences are SGDLS and YYNGEE. V lost 4 bases and J 4 bases, leaving 11 bases between the germline ends. CDR3 size: 13 residues. CDR3 sequence: CASSLMQGYGYTF. CDR3 DNA: TGTGCCAGCAGCTTAATGCAGGGCTATGGCTACACCTTC.

V usage is TRBV18 and J usage is TRBJ2-2; TRBD2 matches 8 bases. Germline-derived CDR1 and CDR2 are KGHSH and LQKENI. CDR3 size: 16 residues. The V and J ends lost 0 bases and 5 bases, in that order; junction bases with no gene match: 5. The CDR3: CASSPPSGSGTGELFF. CDR3 DNA: TGTGCCAGCTCACCACCGAGCGGGAGTGGAACCGGGGAGCTGTTTTTT.

The chain uses TRBV9 and TRBJ2-1, with 7 positions matching TRBD1. V lost 2 bases and J lost 7; bases outside the gene matches: 9. CDR3 length: 15 amino acids. Germline V gene sequence: CDR1 SGDLS, CDR2 YYNGEE. CDR3 sequence reads: CASSVSLGRGNEQFF. Here the CDR3 DNA reads TGTGCCAGCAGCGTCTCCTTGGGCAGGGGGAATGAGCAGTTCTTC.

The V call is TRBV5-4, the J call TRBJ2-1; D is perhaps TRBD1 (5 bases). The CDR3 covers 15 residues. V was trimmed by 2 bases and J by 2 bases, leaving 11 bases between them. The V gene's germline CDR1 is SGHNT and CDR2 YYREEE (reference sequence). The DNA for the CDR3 is TGTGCCAGCAGCTTAGATGCAGGGCCCTACAATGAGCAGTTCTTC. It codes for CASSLDAGPYNEQFF.

The table lists this clone with a count of one. The rearrangement uses TRBV6-1 and TRBJ1-1; D remains unclear. CDR3 size: 12 residues. Trimming shortened V by 4 bases and J by 1 base, and 4 bases separated the two germline ends. The germline V gene encodes CDR1 MNHNS and CDR2 SASEGT. CDR3 amino acids: CASSVQNTEAFF. The CDR3 DNA reads as TGTGCCAGCAGTGTACAGAACACTGAAGCTTTCTTT.

The CDR3 spells CASSQGTPRLAGRNTGELFF. The CDR3, as DNA: TGTGCCAGCAGCCAAGGAACCCCTAGGTTAGCGGGGCGCAACACCGGGGAGCTGTTTTTT. The chain links TRBV4-2 to TRBJ2-2, with 8 bases fitting TRBD2. CDR1 is LGHNA and CDR2 is YNFKEQ in the germline V gene. The trim removed 1 base at V and 2 bases at J, leaving 15 bases unmatched. The CDR3 consists of 20 residues.

This clone was seen a handful of times. This rearrangement joins TRBV28 to TRBJ1-5, with TRBD1 identical over 7 bases. Germline CDR1 is MDHEN and CDR2 is SYDVKM. The CDR3 has 14 amino acids. V lost 3 bases to trimming and J lost 6 bases; unmatched junction nucleotides: 5. The CDR3 loop reads CASSFGTESQPQHF. The CDR3 nucleotides are TGTGCCAGCAGTTTTGGGACAGAAAGTCAGCCCCAGCATTTT.

This chain connects TRBV7-9 to TRBJ1-2; no firm D call. There are 12 residues in the CDR3. Deletions cut 7 bases from V and 3 bases from J, with 9 bases between. Germline-derived CDR1 and CDR2 are SEHNR and FQNEAQ (reference sequence). CDR3 bases: TGTGCCAGCACCTGGATGGACTATGGCTACACCTTC. It translates to CASTWMDYGYTF.

The table lists this clone with a few counts. The rearrangement uses TRBV9 and TRBJ2-2; D is unclear. Germline CDR1 is SGDLS and CDR2 is YYNGEE. The CDR3 runs 14 residues. The V and J ends lost 0 bases and 5 bases respectively, with 8 bases between them. For the CDR3, the DNA is TGTGCCAGCAGCGTAGTTGAGAGGACCGGGGAGCTGTTTTTT. It codes for CASSVVERTGELFF.

A few counts support this clone. The chain uses TRBV7-6 and TRBJ2-3, with D unresolved. V lost 3 bases and J lost 4, with 5 bases in between. CDR3 length: 12 amino acids. CDR1 and CDR2 (germline): SGHVS, FNYEAQ. In nucleotides, the CDR3 is TGTGCCAGCAGCTTCCCCCCAGATACGCAGTATTTT. It specifies CASSFPPDTQYF.

The chain has TRBV4-2 and TRBJ2-1; D call uncertain. Germline loops: CDR1 LGHNA, CDR2 YNFKEQ. V lost 0 bases to trimming and J lost 4 bases, with 13 bases between them. CDR3 size: 16 residues. The CDR3: CASSQDQSSLYNEQFF. The CDR3 DNA reads TGTGCCAGCAGCCAAGATCAGTCTAGTCTGTACAATGAGCAGTTCTTC.

The table lists this clone with a few counts. The rearrangement joins TRBV20-1 to TRBJ2-3, with D tentatively TRBD2 (6 bases). Per the germline V gene, CDR1 is DFQATT and CDR2 is SNEGSKA (reference sequence). The CDR3 runs to 10 residues. V was shortened by 6 bases and J by 14 bases, with 15 bases between the two germline ends. The CDR3, as DNA: TGCAGTGCCGGGAGCCATTTGTTGTATTTT. As protein: CSAGSHLLYF.

This chain connects TRBV18 to TRBJ1-1; D possibly corresponds to TRBD1 (5 bases). V was trimmed by 6 bases and J by 11 bases, leaving 13 bases between them. From germline, CDR1 is KGHSH and CDR2 LQKENI. CDR3 length equals 11 residues. The CDR3 loop reads CASSVQGGAFF. The CDR3 nucleotides are TGTGCCAGCTCCGTTCAGGGAGGTGCTTTCTTT. Combining the CDR3 with reference TRBV18 and TRBJ1-1 gives the whole variable domain NAGVMQNPRHLVRRRGQEARLRCSPMKGHSHVYWYRQLPEEGLKFMVYLQKENIIDESGMPKERFSAEFPKEGPSILRIQQVVRGDSAAYFCASSVQGGAFFGQGTRLTVV.

The V call is TRBV14, the J call TRBJ2-7; TRBD2 matches 10 bases. V dropped 6 bases and J dropped 4; count of bases not matched to a gene: 6. The CDR3 consists of 14 residues. Germline V gives CDR1 SGHDN, CDR2 FVKESK. The chain's CDR3 is CASRRSGGAYEQYF. The CDR3, as DNA: TGTGCCAGCAGACGAAGCGGGGGGGCGTACGAGCAGTACTTC.

The chain recombines TRBV5-1 with TRBJ2-5; D unresolved. Germline V gene sequence: CDR1 SGHRS, CDR2 YFSETQ. The ends were cut back, 3 bases at V and 2 bases at J, with 11 bases in the middle. The CDR3 runs 14 residues. CDR3 in DNA: TGCGCCAGCAGCTGGCACAGCTTTCAAGAGACCCAGTACTTC. Protein sequence: CASSWHSFQETQYF.

This clone was observed a handful of times. The CDR3 nucleotides are TGTGCCTGCCGGGGTTACGGGGAGGGAACCGGGGAGCTGTTTTTT. Amino acids: CACRGYGEGTGELFF. The chain combines TRBV30 with TRBJ2-2; 7 bases align to TRBD2. Germline CDR1 and CDR2: GTSNPN and SVGIG (reference sequence). This CDR3 is built from 15 residues. The V gene end was trimmed by 6 bases and the J gene end by 5 bases; junction bases not matched to a gene: 12.

The chain couples TRBV10-3 to TRBJ2-5; D remains unclear. The CDR3 spans 14 residues. Germline values: CDR1 ENHRY, CDR2 SYGVKD. Trimming cost V 0 bases and J 0 bases, with 5 bases left between them. This chain's CDR3 is CAISESADQETQYF. The CDR3 nucleotides read TGTGCCATCAGTGAGTCGGCCGACCAAGAGACCCAGTACTTC.

A remark on this clone: Other DNA sequences within the sample encode an identical CDR3. This chain links TRBV30 with TRBJ2-5, with TRBD2 as a possible D gene (6 bases). Germline values: CDR1 GTSNPN, CDR2 SVGIG (reference sequence). This CDR3 has 12 residues. The V gene lost 4 bases and the J gene lost 4 bases, with 10 bases spanning the gap. CDR3 loop: CAWTGGSETQYF. In DNA, the CDR3 is TGTGCCTGGACTGGAGGGTCAGAGACCCAGTACTTC.

The V gene is TRBV2, the J gene TRBJ2-3, with 7 nucleotides matching TRBD1. Germline loops: CDR1 SNHLY, CDR2 FYNNEI. J gave up 2 bases and V 3 bases, and 5 bases lay outside the gene matches. This CDR3 has 15 residues. In DNA, the CDR3 is TGTGCCAGCAGTGAGCTAACAGGGGTCACAGATACGCAGTATTTT. This gives the protein CASSELTGVTDTQYF.

The J gene is TRBJ2-4, the V gene TRBV9; 7 nucleotides match TRBD2. The CDR3 runs to 15 residues. J gave up 6 bases and V 3 bases, and 9 bases lay outside the gene matches. CDR1 and CDR2 (germline): SGDLS, YYNGEE. The CDR3 DNA follows: TGTGCCAGCAGCGCCGGCCTGGGGGGGATAAACATTCAGTACTTC. As protein: CASSAGLGGINIQYF.

The genes are TRBV25-1 and TRBJ2-7, with D uncertain. Germline assignment: CDR1 MGHDK and CDR2 SYGVNS. The CDR3 sequence is 13 residues long. The V and J ends lost 5 bases and 7 bases respectively, with 15 bases between them. The CDR3: CASSYPGVGEQYF. The CDR3 region has the DNA TGTGCCAGCAGTTACCCTGGCGTGGGGGAGCAGTACTTC.